This TCR beta chain stems from a study of CD8 T cells in Susac syndrome. It was with random hexamers that about 0.45 to 1 ug RNA was reverse transcribed. TCRdb passed the immunoSEQ multiplex PCR reads through MiXCR, listing each CDR3 protein once. This table holds approximately 54,000 distinct CDR3 sequences, more than 85% found once. A remark on this clonotype: Its antigen is still unknown.

J lost 10 bases, V lost 0 bases, and 10 bases had no gene match. Germline CDR1 is SGDLS and CDR2 is YYNGEE. The CDR3 contains 15 residues. Study outcomes and limitations: The greatest CD8+ clonal expansion in Susac occurred in TEMRA cells and in active patients.

This clonotype was obtained from a human donor with Susac syndrome. The chain carries TRBV9 and TRBJ2-1, with 7 bases aligning to TRBD2. Material for sequencing was CD8+ T cells from PBMCs. CDR3 sequence: CASSVGGLGRDEQFF. The CDR3 region has the DNA TGTGCCAGCAGCGTAGGTGGATTGGGGAGGGACGAGCAGTTCTTC.